This T cell receptor (beta chain) was sequenced during a study of breast tumors, draining lymph nodes, adjacent tissues. As for this clonotype: The antigen remains undetermined.

TCRdb fed the multiplex PCR reads into MiXCR, producing one record per CDR3 protein. The sample lists more than 50,000 distinct CDR3 sequences; around 60% were seen once. Study-level results: Findings are consistent with lymph node origin and intratumoral expansion of most tumor T cells. Tumor T cell lymph node origin was a supported hypothesis, not proven. Compared with lymph nodes, tumors were less diverse; compared with nontumor tissue, more.

CDR1 and CDR2 (germline): SGHTA, FQGTGA. V lost 5 bases and J 5 bases, leaving 19 bases between the germline ends. CDR3 length: 15 residues. The source of this sequence is a female donor with breast cancer. Some clones in this sample may be carry-over from other donors' samples. V is TRBV7-3 and J is TRBJ2-7; perhaps TRBD2 as D (6 bases). The specimen was breast tumor tissue. CDR3 sequence reads: CASSLGLHPDNEQYF. The CDR3 coding sequence is TGTGCCAGCAGCCTCGGACTACACCCGGATAACGAGCAGTACTTC.